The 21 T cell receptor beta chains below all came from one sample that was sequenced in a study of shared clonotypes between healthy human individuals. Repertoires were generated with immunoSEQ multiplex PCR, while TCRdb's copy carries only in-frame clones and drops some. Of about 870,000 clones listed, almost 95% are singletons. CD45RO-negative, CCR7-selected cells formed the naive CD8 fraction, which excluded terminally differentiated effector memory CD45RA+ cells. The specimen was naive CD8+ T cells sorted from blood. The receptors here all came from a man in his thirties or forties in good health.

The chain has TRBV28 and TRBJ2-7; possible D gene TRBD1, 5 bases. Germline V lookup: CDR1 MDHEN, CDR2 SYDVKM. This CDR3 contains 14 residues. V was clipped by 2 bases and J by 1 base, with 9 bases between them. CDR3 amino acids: CASSLGAESYEQYF. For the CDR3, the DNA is TGTGCCAGCAGTTTAGGGGCAGAATCCTACGAGCAGTACTTC.

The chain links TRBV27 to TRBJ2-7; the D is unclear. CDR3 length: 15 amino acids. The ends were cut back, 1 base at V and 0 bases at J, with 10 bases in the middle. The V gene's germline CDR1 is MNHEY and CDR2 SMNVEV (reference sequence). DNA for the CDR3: TGTGCCAGCAGTTTATTCTGGTCGGACTCCTACGAGCAGTACTTC. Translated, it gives CASSLFWSDSYEQYF.

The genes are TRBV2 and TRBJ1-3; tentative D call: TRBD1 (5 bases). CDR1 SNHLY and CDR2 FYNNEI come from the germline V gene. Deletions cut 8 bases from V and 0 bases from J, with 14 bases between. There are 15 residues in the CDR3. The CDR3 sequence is CASLGEGSSGNTIYF. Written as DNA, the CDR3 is TGTGCCAGCCTAGGGGAGGGAAGCTCTGGAAACACCATATATTTT.

For the CDR3, the DNA is TGTGCCAGCAGCTTAGGGAGGACAGCCAAAAACATTCAGTACTTC. Amino acids: CASSLGRTAKNIQYF. The rearrangement uses TRBV7-2 and TRBJ2-4; a weak D match, TRBD2 (5 bases). The CDR3 is made up of 15 amino acids. CDR1 is SGHTA, CDR2 FQGNSA, per germline. Between the trimmed V and J ends, which lost 1 base and 0 bases, there was a span of 7 bases.

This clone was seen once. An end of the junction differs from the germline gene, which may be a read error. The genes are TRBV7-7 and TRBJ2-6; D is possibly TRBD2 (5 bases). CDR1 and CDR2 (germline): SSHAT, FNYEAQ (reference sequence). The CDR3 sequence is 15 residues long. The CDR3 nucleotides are TGTGCTAGCAGCCGGAGCGGCTCTGGGGCCAACGTCCTGACTTTC. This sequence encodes CASSRSGSGANVLTF.

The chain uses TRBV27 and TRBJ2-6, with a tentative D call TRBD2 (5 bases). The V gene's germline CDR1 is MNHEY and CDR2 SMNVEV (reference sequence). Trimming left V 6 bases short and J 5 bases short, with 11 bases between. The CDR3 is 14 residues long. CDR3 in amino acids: CASSAGPRANVLTF. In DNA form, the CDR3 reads TGTGCCAGCAGCGCGGGTCCCCGGGCCAACGTCCTGACTTTC.

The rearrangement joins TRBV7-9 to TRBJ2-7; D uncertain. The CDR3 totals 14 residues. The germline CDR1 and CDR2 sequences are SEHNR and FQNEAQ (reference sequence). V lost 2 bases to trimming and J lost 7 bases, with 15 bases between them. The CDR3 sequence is CASSLLPPPREQYF. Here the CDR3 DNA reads TGTGCCAGCAGCTTACTACCTCCCCCTAGAGAGCAGTACTTC.

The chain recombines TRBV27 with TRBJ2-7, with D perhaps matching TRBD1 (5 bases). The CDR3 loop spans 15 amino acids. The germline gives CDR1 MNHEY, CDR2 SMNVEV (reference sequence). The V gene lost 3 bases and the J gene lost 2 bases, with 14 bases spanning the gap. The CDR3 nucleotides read TGTGCCAGCAGTTTGGGCCTGGACACGACCTACGAGCAGTACTTC. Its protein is CASSLGLDTTYEQYF.

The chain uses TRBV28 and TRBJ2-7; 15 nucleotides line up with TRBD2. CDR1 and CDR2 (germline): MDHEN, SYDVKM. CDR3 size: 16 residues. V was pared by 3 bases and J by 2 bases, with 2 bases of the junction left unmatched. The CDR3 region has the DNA TGTGCCAGCAGTTTGGGACTAGCGGGAGGTACCTACGAGCAGTACTTC. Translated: CASSLGLAGGTYEQYF.

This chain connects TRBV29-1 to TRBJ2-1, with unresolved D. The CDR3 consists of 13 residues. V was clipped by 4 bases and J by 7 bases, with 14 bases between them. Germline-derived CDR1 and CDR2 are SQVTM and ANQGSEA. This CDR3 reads CSVAGVGINEQFF. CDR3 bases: TGCAGCGTTGCTGGGGTGGGGATTAATGAGCAGTTCTTC.

As DNA, the CDR3 is TGCGCCAGCAGCTTGGCCCCAGGGGACGCCATTTCCTACAATGAGCAGTTCTTC. Protein: CASSLAPGDAISYNEQFF. The chain has TRBV5-1 and TRBJ2-1; D may be TRBD1 (6 bases). V lost 0 bases to trimming and J lost 1 base, with 17 bases between them. CDR1 is SGHRS and CDR2 is YFSETQ in the germline V gene. This CDR3 has 18 residues.

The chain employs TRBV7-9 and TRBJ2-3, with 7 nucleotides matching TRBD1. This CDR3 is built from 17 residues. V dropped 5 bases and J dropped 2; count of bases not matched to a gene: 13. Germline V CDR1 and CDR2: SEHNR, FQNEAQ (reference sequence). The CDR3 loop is CASSLPGQQTDTDTQYF. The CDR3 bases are TGTGCCAGCAGCCTGCCGGGACAGCAAACTGACACAGATACGCAGTATTTT.

The CDR3, as DNA: TGTGCCAGCAGTTTCCTCACGGGAGGGTATGCTGAGCAGTACTTC. Protein product: CASSFLTGGYAEQYF. The chain combines TRBV28 with TRBJ2-7; 8 bases map to TRBD2. Trimming removed 3 bases from V and 7 bases from J; junction bases left unmatched: 11. This CDR3 has 15 residues. The germline CDR1 and CDR2 sequences are MDHEN and SYDVKM.

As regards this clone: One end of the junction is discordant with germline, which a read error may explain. The CDR3 spells CASSLEVSYNEQFF. CDR3 bases: TGTGCTAGCAGCTTAGAGGTTTCCTACAATGAGCAGTTCTTC. The chain links TRBV7-7 to TRBJ2-1; D not resolved. CDR1 and CDR2 from the germline V gene are SSHAT and FNYEAQ (reference sequence). The length of the CDR3 is 14 residues.

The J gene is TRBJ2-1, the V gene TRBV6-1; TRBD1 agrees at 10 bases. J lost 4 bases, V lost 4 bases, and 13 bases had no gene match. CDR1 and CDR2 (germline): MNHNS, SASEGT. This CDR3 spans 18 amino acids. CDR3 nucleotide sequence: TGTGCCAGCAGTGCTGACAGGGGGCGAGGGGCCCCTTACAATGAGCAGTTCTTC. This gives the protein CASSADRGRGAPYNEQFF.

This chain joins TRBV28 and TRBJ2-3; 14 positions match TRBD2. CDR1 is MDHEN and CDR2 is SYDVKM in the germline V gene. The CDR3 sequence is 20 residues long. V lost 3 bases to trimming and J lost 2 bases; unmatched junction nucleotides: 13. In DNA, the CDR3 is TGTGCCAGCAGTTTTCCGGTGGGACTAGCGGGAGAGGGATACACAGATACGCAGTATTTT. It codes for CASSFPVGLAGEGYTDTQYF. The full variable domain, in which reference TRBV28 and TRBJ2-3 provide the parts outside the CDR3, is DVKVTQSSRYLVKRTGEKVFLECVQDMDHENMFWYRQDPGLGLRLIYFSYDVKMKEKGDIPEGYSVSREKKERFSLILESASTNQTSMYLCASSFPVGLAGEGYTDTQYFGPGTRLTVL.

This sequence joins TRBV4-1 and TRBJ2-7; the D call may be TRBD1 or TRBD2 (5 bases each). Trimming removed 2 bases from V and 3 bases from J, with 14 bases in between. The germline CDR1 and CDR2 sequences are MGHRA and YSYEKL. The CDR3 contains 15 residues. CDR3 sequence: CASSQNSGLGYEQYF. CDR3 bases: TGCGCCAGCAGCCAAAATTCGGGGCTGGGCTACGAGCAGTACTTC.

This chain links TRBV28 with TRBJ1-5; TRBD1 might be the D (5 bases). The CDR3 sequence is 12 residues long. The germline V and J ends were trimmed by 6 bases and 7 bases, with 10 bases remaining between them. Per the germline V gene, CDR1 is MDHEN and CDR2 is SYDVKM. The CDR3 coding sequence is TGTGCCAGCAGATCCGACAGCCAGCCCCAGCATTTT. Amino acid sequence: CASRSDSQPQHF. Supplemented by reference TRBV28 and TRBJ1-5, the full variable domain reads DVKVTQSSRYLVKRTGEKVFLECVQDMDHENMFWYRQDPGLGLRLIYFSYDVKMKEKGDIPEGYSVSREKKERFSLILESASTNQTSMYLCASRSDSQPQHFGDGTRLSIL.

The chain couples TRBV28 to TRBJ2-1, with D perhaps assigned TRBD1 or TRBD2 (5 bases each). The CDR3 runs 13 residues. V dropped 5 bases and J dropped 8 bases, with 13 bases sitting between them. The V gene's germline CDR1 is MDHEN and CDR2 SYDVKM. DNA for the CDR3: TGTGCCAGCAGTAAGGGACCCTCCTATGAGCAGTTCTTC. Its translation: CASSKGPSYEQFF.

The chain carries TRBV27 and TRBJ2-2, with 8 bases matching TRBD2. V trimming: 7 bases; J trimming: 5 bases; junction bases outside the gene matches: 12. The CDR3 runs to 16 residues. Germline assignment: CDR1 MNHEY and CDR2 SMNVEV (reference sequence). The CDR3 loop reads CASTPFAGGQTGELFF. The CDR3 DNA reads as TGTGCCAGCACCCCCTTCGCGGGAGGTCAGACCGGGGAGCTGTTTTTT.

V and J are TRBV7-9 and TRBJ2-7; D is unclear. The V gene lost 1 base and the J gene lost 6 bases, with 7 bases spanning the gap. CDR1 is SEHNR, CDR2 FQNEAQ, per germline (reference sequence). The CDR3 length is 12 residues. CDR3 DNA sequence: TGTGCCAGCAGCTTAGGGGCCGTCGAGCAGTACTTC. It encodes CASSLGAVEQYF. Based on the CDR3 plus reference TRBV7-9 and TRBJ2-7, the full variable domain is DTGVSQNPRHKITKRGQNVTFRCDPISEHNRLYWYRQTLGQGPEFLTYFQNEAQLEKSRLLSDRFSAERPKGSFSTLEIQRTEQGDSAMYLCASSLGAVEQYFGPGTRLTVT.